This record looks at one T cell receptor beta chain sequence and its context. Its antigen remains unknown. This record belongs to a study of shared clonotypes between healthy human individuals. As originally analysed: Without quality scores, immunoSEQ junctional reads could not be filtered like full-length reads. Method: immunoSEQ multiplex PCR; TCRdb's copy keeps in-frame clones and lacks some. V and J calls and clone size are copied from that table; D and trimming were computed from the DNA. The repertoire holds about 600,000 clones, with 95% to 98% as singletons. Unmatched junction bases numbered 3, after V lost 6 bases and J lost 1 base. The germline CDR1 and CDR2 sequences are SQVTM and ANQGSEA. The length of the CDR3 is 13 residues. Whole-study results and caveats: Four donors had 5% to 6.5% of their naive CD4 clonotypes in common.

CD45RO negativity and positive selection for CCR7 defined naive CD8 cells, a population that excluded terminally differentiated effector memory CD45RA+ cells. Donors comprised healthy HIV-negative adults lacking recent acute infections or vaccinations. The sample taken for sequencing was naive CD8+ T cells sorted from blood. The receptor was derived from a man under 40 in good health. The chain recombines TRBV29-1 with TRBJ1-1, with TRBD1 identical over 9 bases. CDR3 region: CSVATGGNTEAFF. CDR3 DNA: TGCAGCGTGGCGACAGGGGGGAACACTGAAGCTTTCTTT.